The T cell receptor (beta chain) under discussion was sequenced for a study of control samples from healthy donors and cancer patients. Germline V gene sequence: CDR1 GTSNPN, CDR2 SVGIG (reference sequence). The CDR3 extends over 16 amino acids. Trimming took 0 bases from V and 8 from J, leaving 17 bases between them. The method was immunoSEQ multiplex PCR; TCRdb's version includes in-frame clones alone and lacks a portion of them. The sample has some 200,000 clones; 85% to 95% are singletons. The genes are TRBV30 and TRBJ1-6; a weak D match, TRBD1 (6 bases). The TCR originated in a man in his forties or fifties in good health. The sample was blood. The CDR3: CAWSVRDGRGYSPLHF. Here the CDR3 DNA reads TGTGCCTGGAGTGTACGGGACGGAAGGGGGTATTCACCCCTCCACTTT.